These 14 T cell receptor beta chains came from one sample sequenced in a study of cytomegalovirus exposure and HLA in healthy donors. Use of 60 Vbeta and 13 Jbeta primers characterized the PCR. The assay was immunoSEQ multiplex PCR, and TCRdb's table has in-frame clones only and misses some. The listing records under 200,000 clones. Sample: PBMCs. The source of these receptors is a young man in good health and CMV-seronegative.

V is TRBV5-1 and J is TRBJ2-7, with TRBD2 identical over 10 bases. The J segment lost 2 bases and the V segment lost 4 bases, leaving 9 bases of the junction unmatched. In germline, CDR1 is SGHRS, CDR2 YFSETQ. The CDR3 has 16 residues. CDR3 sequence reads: CASSDLAGGAPYEQYF. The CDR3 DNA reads TGCGCCAGCAGCGATTTAGCGGGAGGAGCCCCCTACGAGCAGTACTTC.

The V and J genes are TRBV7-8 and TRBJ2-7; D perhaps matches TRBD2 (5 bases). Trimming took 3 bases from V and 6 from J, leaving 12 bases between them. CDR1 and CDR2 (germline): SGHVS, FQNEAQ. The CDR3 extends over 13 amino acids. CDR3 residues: CASSFLARGEQYF. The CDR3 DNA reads TGTGCCAGCAGCTTCCTGGCTCGGGGCGAGCAGTACTTC.

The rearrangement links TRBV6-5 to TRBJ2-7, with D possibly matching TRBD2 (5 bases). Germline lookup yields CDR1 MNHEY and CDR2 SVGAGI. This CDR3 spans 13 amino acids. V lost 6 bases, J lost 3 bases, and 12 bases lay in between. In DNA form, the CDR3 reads TGTGCCAGCAGCGAGTGGAGGAACTACGAGCAGTACTTC. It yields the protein CASSEWRNYEQYF.

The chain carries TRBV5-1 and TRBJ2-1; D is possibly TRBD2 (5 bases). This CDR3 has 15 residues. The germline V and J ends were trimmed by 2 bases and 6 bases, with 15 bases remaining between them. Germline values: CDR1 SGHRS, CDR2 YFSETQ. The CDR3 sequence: CASSLADSRVNEQFF. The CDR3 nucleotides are TGCGCCAGCAGCTTAGCGGACTCGCGTGTCAATGAGCAGTTCTTC.

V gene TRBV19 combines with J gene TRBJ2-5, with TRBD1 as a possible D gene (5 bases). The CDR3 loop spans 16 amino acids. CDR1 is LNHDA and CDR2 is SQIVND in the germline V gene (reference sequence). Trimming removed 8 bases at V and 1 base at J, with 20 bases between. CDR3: CASQDLGHPTQETQYF. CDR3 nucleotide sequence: TGTGCCAGTCAGGATTTGGGGCACCCCACCCAAGAGACCCAGTACTTC.

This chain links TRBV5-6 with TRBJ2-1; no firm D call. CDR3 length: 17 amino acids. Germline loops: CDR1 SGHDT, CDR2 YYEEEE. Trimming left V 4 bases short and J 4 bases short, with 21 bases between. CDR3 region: CASSLGAGNLDYNEQFF. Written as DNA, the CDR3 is TGTGCCAGCAGCCTTGGCGCAGGTAACTTGGATTACAATGAGCAGTTCTTC.

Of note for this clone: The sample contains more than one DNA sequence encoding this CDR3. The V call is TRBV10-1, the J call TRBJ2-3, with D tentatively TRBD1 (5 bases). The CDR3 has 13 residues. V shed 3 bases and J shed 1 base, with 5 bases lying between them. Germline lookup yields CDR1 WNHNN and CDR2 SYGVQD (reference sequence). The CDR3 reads CASSDRGTDTQYF. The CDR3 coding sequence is TGCGCCAGCAGTGACAGGGGCACAGATACGCAGTATTTT.

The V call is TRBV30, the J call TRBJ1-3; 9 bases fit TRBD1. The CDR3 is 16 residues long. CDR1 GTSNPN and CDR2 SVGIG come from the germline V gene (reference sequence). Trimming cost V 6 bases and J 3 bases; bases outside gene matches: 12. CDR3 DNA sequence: TGTGCCTGCACTACAGGGGGCGCAGGTAATGGAAACACCATATATTTT. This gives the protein CACTTGGAGNGNTIYF.

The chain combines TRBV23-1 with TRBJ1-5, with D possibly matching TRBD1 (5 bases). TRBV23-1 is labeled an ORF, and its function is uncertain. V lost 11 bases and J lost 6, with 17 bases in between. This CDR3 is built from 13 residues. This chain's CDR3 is CASGGEHGQPQHF. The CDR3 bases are TGCGCCTCGGGGGGGGAGCATGGTCAGCCCCAGCATTTT.

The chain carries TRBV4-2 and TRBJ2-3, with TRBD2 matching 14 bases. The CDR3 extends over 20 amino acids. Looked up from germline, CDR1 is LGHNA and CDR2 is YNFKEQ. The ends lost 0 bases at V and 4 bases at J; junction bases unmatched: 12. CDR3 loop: CASSQDPPHGLAGGPDTQYF. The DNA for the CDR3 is TGTGCCAGCAGCCAAGATCCCCCCCATGGACTAGCGGGAGGCCCAGATACGCAGTATTTT.

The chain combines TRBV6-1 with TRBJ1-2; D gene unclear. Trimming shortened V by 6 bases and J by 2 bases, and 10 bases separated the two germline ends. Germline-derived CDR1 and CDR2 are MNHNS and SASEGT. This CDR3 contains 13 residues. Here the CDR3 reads CASSVVENYGYTF. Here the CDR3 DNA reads TGTGCCAGCAGCGTTGTCGAGAACTATGGCTACACCTTC.

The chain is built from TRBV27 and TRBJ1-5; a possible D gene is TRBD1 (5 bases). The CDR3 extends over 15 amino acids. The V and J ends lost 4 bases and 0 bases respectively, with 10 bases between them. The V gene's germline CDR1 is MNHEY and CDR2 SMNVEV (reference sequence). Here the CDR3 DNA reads TGTGCCAGCAGTTACCGACAGCATAGCAATCAGCCCCAGCATTTT. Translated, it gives CASSYRQHSNQPQHF.

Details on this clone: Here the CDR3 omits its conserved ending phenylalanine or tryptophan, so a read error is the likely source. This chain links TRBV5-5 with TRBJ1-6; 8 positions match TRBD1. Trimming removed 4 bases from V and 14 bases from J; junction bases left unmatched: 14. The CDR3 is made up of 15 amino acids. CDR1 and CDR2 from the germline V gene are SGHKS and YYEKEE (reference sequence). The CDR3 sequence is CASSPWTGPSVTLHL. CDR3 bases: TGTGCCAGCAGCCCCTGGACAGGGCCCTCAGTAACCCTCCACCTT.

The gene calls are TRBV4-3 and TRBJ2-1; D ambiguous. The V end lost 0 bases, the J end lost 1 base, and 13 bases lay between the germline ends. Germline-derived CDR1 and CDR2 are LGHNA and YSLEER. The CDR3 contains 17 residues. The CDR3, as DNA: TGCGCCAGCAGCCAAGAACCCGGGTTTGGGTCCTACAATGAGCAGTTCTTC. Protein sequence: CASSQEPGFGSYNEQFF.